These 11 T cell receptor beta chains came from one sample sequenced in a study of blood T cell repertoires in COVID-19 (dated by TCRdb to about 2020). The protocol used for the library was the immunoSEQ multiplex PCR assay. TCRdb re-hosts the immuneACCESS table, in-frame sequences only. Its copies lack some clones; in the studies checked, an unresolved V gene accounts for under half of them, and the cause for the rest is not known. In this sample the table shows about 210,000 clones, 75% to 90% of which occur a single time. The ten largest clonotypes hold about 10% of the sample. Sequenced input: PBMCs or T cells enriched from blood (not recorded which). These receptors were taken from a man aged 35 to 55 who had recovered from COVID-19.

The rearrangement uses TRBV28 and TRBJ1-1, with D unresolved. Per germline, CDR1 MDHEN and CDR2 SYDVKM. The CDR3 loop spans 12 amino acids. With 10 bases removed from V and 4 bases from J, the gap between germline ends came to 13 bases. CDR3 loop: CANRRLPTEAFF. The CDR3 DNA reads TGTGCCAATCGGAGGCTACCCACTGAAGCTTTCTTT.

This sequence joins TRBV28 and TRBJ1-1, with 8 bases aligning to TRBD1. This CDR3 spans 12 amino acids. Germline lookup yields CDR1 MDHEN and CDR2 SYDVKM. The V segment lost 10 bases and the J segment 8 bases; nucleotides outside the gene matches: 9. CDR3 nucleotide sequence: TGTGCCATCCGACAGGGGCCTCAGGAAGCTTTCTTT. Protein: CAIRQGPQEAFF.

The chain joins TRBV19 to TRBJ2-1; 9 nucleotides line up with TRBD2. The CDR3 length is 15 residues. Trimming removed 6 bases from V and 4 bases from J; junction bases left unmatched: 7. Germline CDR1 is LNHDA and CDR2 is SQIVND (reference sequence). The CDR3 loop reads CASSRTSVGYNEQFF. DNA for the CDR3: TGTGCCAGTAGCCGGACTAGCGTAGGGTACAATGAGCAGTTCTTC.

This clone was counted only a few times. The chain joins TRBV6-5 to TRBJ1-5; 7 positions agree with TRBD1. With V trimmed by 1 base and J by 6 bases, 6 bases remained unmatched. CDR3 length: 15 amino acids. Germline values: CDR1 MNHEY, CDR2 SVGAGI. The CDR3 DNA sequence: TGTGCCAGCAGTTACTTACAGGGGATGGCTCAGCCCCAGCATTTT. Its translation: CASSYLQGMAQPQHF.

The gene calls are TRBV10-3 and TRBJ2-3; 8 bases fit TRBD2. Germline trimming cut 0 bases from V and 0 bases from J; bases unmatched to any gene: 11. The CDR3 contains 19 residues. Germline V gene sequence: CDR1 ENHRY, CDR2 SYGVKD. CDR3: CAISESNSGVSPSTDTQYF. The DNA of the CDR3 is TGTGCCATCAGTGAGTCGAATAGCGGGGTTTCCCCTAGCACAGATACGCAGTATTTT.

This sequence joins TRBV6-5 and TRBJ2-7; tentatively, D is TRBD1 (6 bases). This CDR3 has 15 residues. V lost 2 bases and J lost 3, with 14 bases in between. Germline lookup yields CDR1 MNHEY and CDR2 SVGAGI. CDR3 in DNA: TGTGCCAGCAGTTACGTTGCAGGGGATAACTACGAGCAGTACTTC. Its translation: CASSYVAGDNYEQYF.

This clone was seen only a few times. The chain carries TRBV2 and TRBJ1-2; a weak D match, TRBD1 (6 bases). This CDR3 spans 12 amino acids. Looked up from germline, CDR1 is SNHLY and CDR2 is FYNNEI. V was shortened by 4 bases and J by 5 bases, with 8 bases between the two germline ends. CDR3 region: CASSGGQYGYTF. Here the CDR3 DNA reads TGTGCCAGCAGTGGTGGACAGTATGGCTACACCTTC. The variable domain in full, with the rest retrieved from reference TRBV2 and TRBJ1-2, is EPEVTQTPSHQVTQMGQEVILRCVPISNHLYFYWYRQILGQKVEFLVSFYNNEISEKSEIFDDQFSVERPDGSNFTLKIRSTKLEDSAMYFCASSGGQYGYTFGSGTRLTVV.

The chain employs TRBV13 and TRBJ2-1; D might be TRBD2 (6 bases). Germline CDR1 reads PRHDT; CDR2 reads FYEKMQ (reference sequence). This CDR3 has 16 amino acids. With 2 bases removed from V and 7 bases from J, the gap between germline ends came to 18 bases. The CDR3 loop is CASSLPNGTLGNEQFF. The CDR3 DNA sequence: TGTGCCAGCAGCTTACCGAACGGGACTCTCGGGAATGAGCAGTTCTTC.

This clone showed up just once. The chain carries TRBV2 and TRBJ1-1; no clear D gene. Germline V lookup: CDR1 SNHLY, CDR2 FYNNEI. V lost 8 bases and J 1 base, leaving 8 bases between the germline ends. The CDR3 runs 12 residues. CDR3 sequence (DNA): TGTGCCAGCGGAGGATGGAACACTGAAGCTTTCTTT. Residues: CASGGWNTEAFF.

A note on this clone: Compared with germline, one end of the junction differs, possibly owing to a read error. This sequence joins TRBV6-5 and TRBJ1-2, with 7 bases identical to TRBD1. Germline-derived CDR1 and CDR2 are MNHEY and SVGAGI. The CDR3 covers 15 residues. The CDR3 DNA sequence: TGTACCAGCAGTTCCATGACAGGGAGATACTATGGCTACACCTTC. Its translation: CTSSSMTGRYYGYTF.

The chain employs TRBV3-1 (or the pseudogene TRBV3-2) and TRBJ1-6, with D tentatively TRBD1 (5 bases). The germline CDR1 and CDR2 sequences are LGHDT and YNNKEL (reference sequence). There are 13 residues in the CDR3. Trimming took off 11 bases at V and 7 bases at J, with 15 bases between the two ends. This CDR3 is CARRRGENSPLHF. The CDR3 DNA sequence: TGTGCCCGGCGGCGGGGGGAGAATTCACCCCTCCACTTT.